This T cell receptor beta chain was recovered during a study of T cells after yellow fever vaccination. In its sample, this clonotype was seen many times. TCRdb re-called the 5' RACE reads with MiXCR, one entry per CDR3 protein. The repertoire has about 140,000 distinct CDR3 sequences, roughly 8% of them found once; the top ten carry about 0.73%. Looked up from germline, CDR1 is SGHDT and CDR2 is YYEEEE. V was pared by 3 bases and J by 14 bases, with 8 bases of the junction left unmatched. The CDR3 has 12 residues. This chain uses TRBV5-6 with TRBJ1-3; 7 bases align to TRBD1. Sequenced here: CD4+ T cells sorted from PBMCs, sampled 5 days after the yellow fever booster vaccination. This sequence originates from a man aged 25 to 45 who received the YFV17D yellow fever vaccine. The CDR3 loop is CASSYQQGNVYF. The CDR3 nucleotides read TGTGCCAGCAGCTATCAACAGGGGAATGTATATTTT.